This T cell receptor beta chain originates from a study of shared clonotypes between healthy human individuals. Study-wide context: Three CD4 naive, three CD4 memory, two CD8 naive and one CD8 memory plate were used per donor. Study conclusions and caveats: Generation probabilities of non-shared clonotypes were lower (relative to those shared by all four donors). Naive CD4 clonotype sharing across a handful of donors was around 5.5%.

This clone has a single count. What it binds is not known. HIV-negative, healthy adults without recent acute infections or vaccinations were the donors. Trimming shortened V by 3 bases and J by 1 base, and 13 bases separated the two germline ends. The CDR3 loop spans 15 amino acids. Germline-derived CDR1 and CDR2 are LNHDA and SQIVND (reference sequence). The data were produced by immunoSEQ multiplex PCR, yet TCRdb's version contains in-frame clones alone and is incomplete. The sample shows some 2.3 million clones, over 90% of them seen only once. The chain combines TRBV19 with TRBJ2-7; TRBD1 is a possible D gene (6 bases). The receptor's source is a man aged 18-30 years in good health. Some clones in this sample may be carry-over from other donors' samples. Sequencing input: naive CD4+ T cells from PBMCs. Regarding subset: CD45RA+ positively selected. The CDR3 sequence: CASSMSTGKSYEQYF. In DNA, the CDR3 is TGTGCCAGTAGTATGTCAACAGGGAAGTCCTACGAGCAGTACTTC.